This T cell receptor (beta chain) came from a study of CD8+ T cells in alopecia areata. Points from the study as a whole: Lesional tissue from the scalp (especially in alopecia totalis/universalis) showed higher clonality than normal scalp.

V was pared by 2 bases and J by 4 bases, with 6 bases of the junction left unmatched. Germline V CDR1 and CDR2: MGHRA, YSYEKL. The CDR3 has 16 residues. Extracted RNA was reverse transcribed into cDNA, the sequencing template. Here immunoSEQ multiplex PCR was the method, and the copy in TCRdb shows in-frame clones only, minus some. The sample records about 19,000 clones, less than 70% being singletons. Sampling of alopecia areata patients yielded lesional scalp punch biopsies as well as peripheral blood. Comment on this clone: What it binds is unknown.

The rearrangement links TRBV4-1 to TRBJ2-5, with 11 bases matching TRBD2. The material was skin, obtained at week 0. The source of this sequence is a human donor with alopecia areata. The CDR3 is CASSQPGLAEAETQYF. CDR3 DNA: TGCGCCAGCAGCCAACCGGGACTAGCGGAGGCAGAGACCCAGTACTTC.